One and the same sample provided the 5 T cell receptor beta chains below, sequenced in a study of T cell responses to AZD1222 COVID-19 vaccine. Sequencing used immunoSEQ multiplex PCR; TCRdb keeps in-frame clones, though not all of them. The data show some 110,000 clones, more than 75% seen once. Sequencing used peripheral blood, obtained 28 days after the second AZD1222 dose. The receptors were gathered from an adult who received the AZD1222 COVID-19 vaccine.

The chain has TRBV6-5 and TRBJ2-5; 8 bases align to TRBD2. The CDR3 is 14 amino acids. V was pared by 6 bases and J by 7 bases, with 10 bases of the junction left unmatched. The germline gives CDR1 MNHEY, CDR2 SVGAGI. The CDR3 is CASSRPGLEGTQYF. CDR3 DNA sequence: TGTGCCAGCAGCCGACCGGGACTAGAGGGGACCCAGTACTTC.

The chain recombines TRBV6-5 with TRBJ1-1; D call uncertain. Germline assignment: CDR1 MNHEY and CDR2 SVGAGI. This CDR3 contains 15 residues. V was shortened by 7 bases and J by 0 bases, with 15 bases between the two germline ends. The CDR3 reads CASTLGSKLNTEAFF. CDR3 in DNA: TGTGCCAGCACGTTAGGGTCAAAGCTGAACACTGAAGCTTTCTTT.

This rearrangement joins TRBV29-1 to TRBJ1-3; D remains unclear. CDR3 length equals 12 residues. Trimming shortened V by 5 bases and J by 0 bases, and 5 bases separated the two germline ends. The V gene's germline CDR1 is SQVTM and CDR2 ANQGSEA. CDR3 coding DNA: TGCAGCGTTCGCGTCTCTGGAAACACCATATATTTT. The encoded protein is CSVRVSGNTIYF.

Points on this clone: A junction boundary mismatches the germline segment, possibly from a read error. This chain links TRBV7-7 with TRBJ2-5, with D possibly being TRBD1 (5 bases). The CDR3 totals 16 residues. Germline V gives CDR1 SSHAT, CDR2 FNYEAQ (reference sequence). The CDR3 DNA reads as TGTGCTAGCAGCTTAGTCGTGGCAGGGAAACAAGAGACCCAGTACTTC. It translates to CASSLVVAGKQETQYF. Full variable domain (outside the CDR3, taken from reference TRBV7-7 and TRBJ2-5): GAGVSQSPRYKVTKRGQDVTLRCDPISSHATLYWYQQALGQGPEFLTYFNYEAQPDKSGLPSDRFSAERPEGSISTLTIQRTEQRDSAMYRCASSLVVAGKQETQYFGPGTRLLVL.

The chain combines TRBV11-2 with TRBJ1-2, with a weak D call TRBD1 (5 bases). There are 15 residues in the CDR3. Germline V lookup: CDR1 SGHAT, CDR2 FQNNGV. The V end was cut by 5 bases, the J end by 8 bases, with 21 bases between. The CDR3 DNA reads TGTGCCAGCAGCGAAAACGGGGGATTTCTTGGAGGCTACACCTTC. The encoded protein is CASSENGGFLGGYTF.